This TCR beta chain comes out of a study of T cell responses to AZD1222 COVID-19 vaccine. TCRdb keeps only in-frame clones here, not all; method: immunoSEQ multiplex PCR. The sample records 180,000 or so clones, 90% to 95% being singletons. The CDR3 is 12 residues long. From germline, CDR1 is MNHNS and CDR2 SASEGT. The V end lost 3 bases, the J end lost 6 bases, and 8 bases lay between the germline ends. The sample in question was peripheral blood, obtained on day 0 of AZD1222 vaccination. The chain employs TRBV6-1 and TRBJ1-2, with D maybe TRBD1 (5 bases). The TCR was taken from an adult in good health. The CDR3 here is CASSDRDHGYTF. The DNA for the CDR3 is TGTGCCAGCAGTGACAGGGACCATGGCTACACCTTC.